Described below is a single T cell receptor beta chain sequence and its context. Germline lookup yields CDR1 KGHSH and CDR2 LQKENI. The ends were cut back, 1 base at V and 5 bases at J, with 7 bases in the middle. The CDR3 has 13 amino acids. In the authors' workflow: Researchers report that nucleated cell counts were estimated from reference gene primer amplification. Sequencing used immunoSEQ multiplex PCR; TCRdb keeps in-frame clones, though not all of them. The D gene and trimming were derived from the DNA, and the V and J assignments and clone size from that table. The table lists 290,000 or so clones, 65% to 90% of them singletons. The data belong to a study of blood T cell repertoires in COVID-19. Turning to the study itself: Whether acute or convalescent, the COVID-19 samples came from the United States, Italy and Spain. PBMCs, B-cell-depleted T cells, or T cells were the source of the cDNA or gDNA that made up the material.

This TCR came from a man between 50 and 59 years old with active or convalescent COVID-19. J is TRBJ2-3 and V is TRBV18; D is undetermined. Sequences were obtained from peripheral blood. The CDR3 DNA reads TGTGCCAGCTCACCACTCCCCGGAGATACGCAGTATTTT. Translating it yields CASSPLPGDTQYF.